Listed here are 3 T cell receptor beta chains from one sample, sequenced in a study of blood T cells in healthy people across ages. Combining a sample-barcoded 5' primer with a J-beta primer mix, a second PCR ran for roughly 7 to 12 cycles. TCRdb reanalysed the 5' RACE reads using MiXCR and keeps one entry per CDR3 protein. The table includes just over 1 million distinct CDR3 sequences, roughly 45% detected once. Sequencing was done on a sample of blood. These receptors all stem from a woman between 55 and 75 years old in good health.

This clonotype has just a few counts. The chain carries TRBV7-9 and TRBJ2-1; D is ambiguous. Looked up from germline, CDR1 is SEHNR and CDR2 is FQNEAQ (reference sequence). The CDR3 has 16 residues. V was shortened by 6 bases and J by 0 bases, with 15 bases between the two germline ends. This chain's CDR3 is CASRTTDVYSYNEQFF. The CDR3 nucleotides are TGTGCCAGCAGGACGACGGACGTGTACTCCTACAATGAGCAGTTCTTC.

V gene TRBV6-5 combines with J gene TRBJ1-2, with D possibly TRBD1 on 6 matching bases. Germline CDR1 reads MNHEY; CDR2 reads SVGAGI. CDR3 length: 15 amino acids. V lost 3 bases, J lost 5 bases, and 16 bases lay in between. CDR3 sequence reads: CASSYTGIGHYGYTF. The CDR3 bases are TGTGCCAGCAGTTATACAGGGATTGGACATTATGGCTACACCTTC.

The chain has TRBV9 and TRBJ2-1, with a weak D call TRBD2 (6 bases). With the DNA end fitting TRBJ2-7 better, the J assignment may be wrong. Looked up from germline, CDR1 is SGDLS and CDR2 is YYNGEE. There are 15 residues in the CDR3. The CDR3: CASSVVGSTYNEQYF. The CDR3 DNA reads TGTGCCAGCAGCGTAGTCGGGAGCACCTACAATGAGCAGTACTTC.